Listed here is a single TCR beta chain. Its antigen is not known. These data originate in a study of T-cell memory formation after mild COVID-19. The junction had 11 bases not matched to a gene; V was cut back by 7 bases and J by 5 bases. CDR3 length: 15 amino acids. CDR1 SGHRS and CDR2 YFSETQ come from the germline V gene. Researchers used 5'RACE with constant-segment primers to make TCR alpha and TCR beta cDNA libraries that carry sample barcodes and UMIs. A single record per CDR3 protein comes from TCRdb applying MiXCR to the 5' RACE reads. This table has around 340,000 distinct CDR3 sequences, about 21% appearing once. General observations from the study: Nothing confirmed that second-wave clones peaking on day 37 were specific for SARS-CoV-2. Contracting CD4+ clones lay largely in CM and EM, with CD8+ ones residing in EMRA. Memory from before infection featured some responding clones, which suggests cross-reactive memory joined.

This sequence was found in an adult woman who had mild COVID-19 (a few samples of this study predate the infection). Cell type and time point are not known. Specimen: PBMCs or a T cell subset sorted from them (not recorded which). The V gene is TRBV5-1, the J gene TRBJ2-1, with TRBD2 matching over 8 bases. CDR3 in amino acids: CASSSGLGEDNEQFF. CDR3 nucleotides: TGCGCCAGCTCCTCGGGACTAGGGGAGGACAATGAGCAGTTCTTC. Full variable domain (outside the CDR3, taken from reference TRBV5-1 and TRBJ2-1): KAGVTQTPRYLIKTRGQQVTLSCSPISGHRSVSWYQQTPGQGLQFLFEYFSETQRNKGNFPGRFSGRQFSNSRSEMNVSTLELGDSALYLCASSSGLGEDNEQFFGPGTRLTVL.